One and the same sample provided the 16 T cell receptor beta chains below, sequenced in a study of blood T cell repertoires in COVID-19 (TCRdb year 2020). Libraries were built with the immunoSEQ multiplex PCR assay. Imported from immuneACCESS, the table was reduced by TCRdb to in-frame sequences with V and J called. These copies leave out some clones; in studies compared against another copy, an unresolved V gene accounts for under half, and the cause of the remainder is not known. Counted in this sample were around 15,000 clones; 89% of them appeared once. The ten largest clones take up less than 4% of the sample. Sequencing was carried out using peripheral blood. The receptors were gathered from a human donor in a cohort sampled during active COVID-19.

This clone was recorded only once. The genes are TRBV6-5 and TRBJ2-5, with TRBD2 matching over 8 bases. Germline CDR1 reads MNHEY; CDR2 reads SVGAGI. This CDR3 spans 14 amino acids. J was trimmed by 4 bases and V by 2 bases; bases with no gene match: 3. CDR3 loop: CASSYREGRETQYF. Written as DNA, the CDR3 is TGTGCCAGCAGTTACCGGGAGGGGCGAGAGACCCAGTACTTC.

J is TRBJ2-1 and V is TRBV12-3 or TRBV12-4; 8 nucleotides match TRBD2. This CDR3 region has 12 residues. V lost 5 bases, J lost 9 bases, and 3 bases stayed unmatched. The CDR3 DNA reads TGTGCCAGCAGTCGGGGGGGGCCTGAGCAGTTCTTC. It translates to CASSRGGPEQFF.

The gene calls are TRBV3-1 (or the pseudogene TRBV3-2) and TRBJ2-1; 11 positions agree with TRBD2. This CDR3 is 15 amino acids long. CDR1 is LGHDT and CDR2 is YNNKEL in the germline V gene (reference sequence). Trimming cost V 4 bases and J 5 bases; bases outside gene matches: 4. The CDR3 nucleotides read TGTGCCAGCAGCCTCTTAGCGGGGGGGGACAATGAGCAGTTCTTC. Translating it yields CASSLLAGGDNEQFF.

This CDR3 is CASSHRQGRGNIQYF. The CDR3 region has the DNA TGTGCCAGCAGCCATCGACAGGGTAGGGGAAACATTCAGTACTTC. The chain employs TRBV3-1 (or the pseudogene TRBV3-2) and TRBJ2-4; 7 nucleotides line up with TRBD1. This CDR3 has 15 residues. Trimming removed 3 bases from V and 6 bases from J; junction bases left unmatched: 8. Per germline, CDR1 LGHDT and CDR2 YNNKEL (reference sequence).

DNA for the CDR3: TGTGCCAGCAGCCAAGGATGGGGTGCGGGGGAAGCTTTCTTT. Protein: CASSQGWGAGEAFF. V gene TRBV3-1 (or the pseudogene TRBV3-2) combines with J gene TRBJ1-1; D is unresolved. The length of the CDR3 is 14 residues. Trimming pared 1 base from V and 8 bases from J, leaving 14 bases between. Germline CDR1 reads LGHDT; CDR2 reads YNNKEL (reference sequence).

This clone appeared a few times. The rearrangement links TRBV2 to TRBJ2-2; D is unresolved. Trimming left V 4 bases short and J 4 bases short, with 13 bases between. CDR1 SNHLY and CDR2 FYNNEI come from the germline V gene. This CDR3 has 15 amino acids. The CDR3: CASSVAPRSTGELFF. The CDR3 DNA sequence: TGTGCCAGCAGTGTGGCCCCGAGGAGCACCGGGGAGCTGTTTTTT.

The chain employs TRBV3-1 (or the pseudogene TRBV3-2) and TRBJ1-4, with TRBD1 as a possible D gene (5 bases). Per germline, CDR1 LGHDT and CDR2 YNNKEL (reference sequence). V lost 2 bases and J lost 8, with 12 bases in between. This CDR3 comprises 14 residues. The CDR3 region has the DNA TGTGCCAGCAGCCAACTTGGGGAGGGGGAAAAACTGTTTTTT. It is translated as CASSQLGEGEKLFF.

The rearrangement uses TRBV10-3 and TRBJ2-2; 8 bases line up with TRBD1. The CDR3 sequence is 17 residues long. In germline, CDR1 is ENHRY, CDR2 SYGVKD. J gave up 4 bases and V 2 bases, and 9 bases lay outside the gene matches. CDR3 sequence (DNA): TGTGCCATCAGTGAGGAGGCAGGGGGCGGTGGCACCGGGGAGCTGTTTTTT. Encoded protein: CAISEEAGGGGTGELFF.

J is TRBJ1-1 and V is TRBV19; possible D gene TRBD1, 5 bases. The CDR3 spans 14 residues. V was shortened by 7 bases and J by 0 bases, with 12 bases between the two germline ends. Germline values: CDR1 LNHDA, CDR2 SQIVND (reference sequence). Here the CDR3 reads CASTPGDLNTEAFF. The CDR3 region has the DNA TGTGCCAGTACCCCCGGGGACTTGAACACTGAAGCTTTCTTT. The complete variable domain, with remaining parts taken from reference TRBV19 and TRBJ1-1, reads DGGITQSPKYLFRKEGQNVTLSCEQNLNHDAMYWYRQDPGQGLRLIYYSQIVNDFQKGDIAEGYSVSREKKESFPLTVTSAQKNPTAFYLCASTPGDLNTEAFFGQGTRLTVV.

This chain connects TRBV15 to TRBJ1-3; D might be TRBD1 (5 bases). V gave up 1 base and J gave up 8 bases, with 15 bases separating them. There are 15 residues in the CDR3. The germline V gene encodes CDR1 LNHNV and CDR2 YYDKDF (reference sequence). The CDR3 sequence is CATSRVPGGAYTIYF. CDR3 DNA: TGTGCCACCAGCAGAGTTCCAGGAGGGGCTTACACCATATATTTT.

This chain connects TRBV5-4 to TRBJ2-7; TRBD2 matches 7 bases. There are 14 residues in the CDR3. V trimming: 7 bases; J trimming: 0 bases; junction bases outside the gene matches: 7. Germline loops: CDR1 SGHNT, CDR2 YYREEE (reference sequence). This CDR3 reads CASGRGGSSYEQYF. The CDR3 bases are TGTGCCAGCGGGCGGGGCGGGAGCTCCTACGAGCAGTACTTC. The complete variable domain, with remaining parts taken from reference TRBV5-4 and TRBJ2-7, reads ETGVTQSPTHLIKTRGQQVTLRCSSQSGHNTVSWYQQALGQGPQFIFQYYREEENGRGNFPPRFSGLQFPNYSSELNVNALELDDSALYLCASGRGGSSYEQYFGPGTRLTVT.

The rearrangement joins TRBV11-3 to TRBJ2-7, with D possibly matching TRBD2 (5 bases). CDR3 length equals 14 residues. Germline-derived CDR1 and CDR2 are SGHNT and YENEEA. With 5 bases removed from V and 0 bases from J, the gap between germline ends came to 11 bases. The CDR3 here is CASSRGSPSYEQYF. The DNA of the CDR3 is TGTGCCAGCAGCCGGGGATCGCCCTCCTACGAGCAGTACTTC.

V and J are TRBV2 and TRBJ2-4; TRBD1 agrees at 7 bases. The CDR3 contains 15 residues. Germline CDR1 is SNHLY and CDR2 is FYNNEI. Germline trimming cut 6 bases from V and 0 bases from J; bases unmatched to any gene: 5. The CDR3 bases are TGTGCCAGCAGGGGACAGTTACTAGCCAAAAACATTCAGTACTTC. Its protein product is CASRGQLLAKNIQYF.

The chain links TRBV5-4 to TRBJ2-7, with D perhaps matching TRBD1 (6 bases). Germline V gives CDR1 SGHNT, CDR2 YYREEE (reference sequence). With 4 bases removed from V and 1 base from J, the gap between germline ends came to 12 bases. The CDR3 runs 14 residues. The chain's CDR3 is CASSQTTGSYEQYF. CDR3 nucleotide sequence: TGTGCCAGCAGCCAAACGACAGGATCCTACGAGCAGTACTTC.

The CDR3 DNA reads as TGTGCCAGCAGCTTCAACAGGGAGAAGGGGACCCAGTACTTC. Its protein product is CASSFNREKGTQYF. V gene TRBV11-2 combines with J gene TRBJ2-5, with D possibly TRBD1 on 6 matching bases. The germline gives CDR1 SGHAT, CDR2 FQNNGV. There are 14 residues in the CDR3. Deletions cut 3 bases from V and 7 bases from J, with 15 bases between.

The rearrangement joins TRBV6-1 to TRBJ1-2, with D maybe TRBD1 (5 bases). The V gene lost 1 base and the J gene lost 4 bases, with 10 bases spanning the gap. This CDR3 spans 14 amino acids. Germline lookup yields CDR1 MNHNS and CDR2 SASEGT. CDR3 DNA sequence: TGTGCCAGCAGTGAAGGTGACAGTCTCTATGGCTACACCTTC. This sequence encodes CASSEGDSLYGYTF.